One and the same sample provided the 14 T cell receptor beta chains below, sequenced in a study of tumor-infiltrating lymphocytes in oesophageal squamous cell carcinoma. TCRdb re-called the PCR reads through MiXCR, storing one row per CDR3 protein. Among about 17,000 distinct CDR3 sequences listed, 40% to 55% were seen once. Sequenced: normal esophageal tissue next to the tumor. These receptors all come from a female donor with esophageal squamous cell carcinoma.

This clonotype was detected many times. This chain connects TRBV24-1 to TRBJ2-1, with 9 bases that match TRBD2. V lost 3 bases, J lost 1 base, and 3 bases stayed unmatched. The germline V gene encodes CDR1 KGHDR and CDR2 SFDVKD. The CDR3 totals 16 residues. The CDR3 spells CATSDPGLASYNEQFF. CDR3 bases: TGTGCCACCAGTGATCCAGGACTAGCGTCCTACAATGAGCAGTTCTTC.

This clonotype was picked up a small number of times. A much larger clone lies one base from this, so it may be a read error. The rearrangement links TRBV6-4 to TRBJ2-1, with unresolved D. The ends were cut back, 4 bases at V and 10 bases at J, with 8 bases in the middle. The CDR3 contains 11 residues. The germline V gene encodes CDR1 MRHNA and CDR2 SNTAGT. DNA of the CDR3: TGTGCCAGCAGTGGGCCTCACGAGCAGTTCTTC. It is translated as CASSGPHEQFF.

V usage is TRBV7-8 and J usage is TRBJ2-1, with TRBD2 as a possible D gene (6 bases). The tail of the sequence fits TRBJ2-7 better, so the J call may be wrong. The V gene's germline CDR1 is SGHVS and CDR2 FQNEAQ. The length of the CDR3 is 16 residues. The DNA for the CDR3 is TGTGCCAGCAGCTACGACAGAAACTGGAGGGCCTACGAGCAGTACTTC. Residues: CASSYDRNWRAYEQYF.

This clonotype came up a few times. The chain is built from TRBV28 and TRBJ1-3, with no clear D. Germline assignment: CDR1 MDHEN and CDR2 SYDVKM. V was cut by 8 bases and J by 2 bases, with 13 bases left in between. The CDR3 runs to 14 residues. CDR3 DNA sequence: TGTGCCAGCTTCCCATCGGAGGCTGGAAACACCATATATTTT. Translated: CASFPSEAGNTIYF.

This clonotype was recorded at least ten times. The rearrangement joins TRBV2 to TRBJ2-3; TRBD1 is a possible D gene (6 bases). The CDR3 is 14 amino acids. From germline, CDR1 is SNHLY and CDR2 FYNNEI. V lost 6 bases, J lost 1 base, and 11 bases lay in between. DNA for the CDR3: TGTGCCAGCAGCGAACAGGGTCGCACAGATACGCAGTATTTT. It encodes CASSEQGRTDTQYF. The whole variable domain, filled in from reference TRBV2 and TRBJ2-3, reads EPEVTQTPSHQVTQMGQEVILRCVPISNHLYFYWYRQILGQKVEFLVSFYNNEISEKSEIFDDQFSVERPDGSNFTLKIRSTKLEDSAMYFCASSEQGRTDTQYFGPGTRLTVL.

This chain connects TRBV11-2 to TRBJ2-7; D remains ambiguous. Germline V gene lookup returns CDR1 SGHAT and CDR2 FQNNGV. The CDR3 runs to 13 residues. V lost 2 bases, J lost 9 bases, and 14 bases lay in between. CDR3 region: CASSLLGPHGQYF. The CDR3 nucleotides read TGTGCCAGCAGCTTATTGGGCCCCCATGGGCAGTACTTC. Using reference TRBV11-2 and TRBJ2-7 for the parts outside the CDR3, the full variable domain is EAGVAQSPRYKIIEKRQSVAFWCNPISGHATLYWYQQILGQGPKLLIQFQNNGVVDDSQLPKDRFSAERLKGVDSTLKIQPAKLEDSAVYLCASSLLGPHGQYFGPGTRLTVT.

Note on this clonotype: A junction boundary mismatches the germline segment, possibly from a read error. The chain couples TRBV7-9 to TRBJ1-1, with no clear D. The germline CDR1 and CDR2 sequences are SEHNR and FQNEAQ (reference sequence). This CDR3 spans 16 amino acids. This CDR3 is CASSLDRTSGSYEQYF. The CDR3, as DNA: TGTGCCAGCAGCTTAGATCGGACTAGCGGCTCCTACGAGCAGTACTTT.

In the case of this clonotype: This may arise from a read error, as a much more abundant clone is one base away. The chain links TRBV6-1 to TRBJ2-3; TRBD1 might be the D (5 bases). The last part of the DNA fits TRBJ2-1 better; the J call may be wrong. In germline, CDR1 is MNHNS, CDR2 SASEGT. The CDR3 is 14 amino acids. CDR3: CASSSEWGGYEQFF. The CDR3, as DNA: TGTGCCAGCAGTTCTGAGTGGGGCGGCTACGAGCAGTTCTTC.

A few counts support this clonotype. The chain uses TRBV11-2 and TRBJ2-1, with 10 positions matching TRBD2. The CDR3 length is 19 residues. CDR1 and CDR2 (germline): SGHAT, FQNNGV. Trimming cost V 2 bases and J 10 bases; bases outside gene matches: 20. The CDR3 here is CASSLYRLAGSSEAGEQFF. The CDR3 region has the DNA TGTGCCAGCAGCTTATACCGACTAGCGGGCTCATCGGAAGCAGGGGAGCAGTTCTTC. Supplemented by reference TRBV11-2 and TRBJ2-1, the full variable domain reads EAGVAQSPRYKIIEKRQSVAFWCNPISGHATLYWYQQILGQGPKLLIQFQNNGVVDDSQLPKDRFSAERLKGVDSTLKIQPAKLEDSAVYLCASSLYRLAGSSEAGEQFFGPGTRLTVL.

Regarding this clonotype: This may be a read error, as it is one base from a much larger clone. The chain combines TRBV10-2 with TRBJ2-1; D remains unclear. Trimming took 0 bases from V and 10 from J, leaving 7 bases between them. Per germline, CDR1 WSHSY and CDR2 SAAADI. The CDR3 runs 12 residues. The CDR3 sequence: CASSESSYEQFF. The CDR3 DNA follows: TGCGCCAGCAGTGAGTCCTCCTACGAGCAGTTCTTC.

As concerns this clonotype: The final CDR3 position lacks the conserved phenylalanine or tryptophan, pointing to a likely read error. The DNA is omitted, as the CDR3 cannot be located on it reliably, and the CDR3 follows TCRdb's listing. The chain combines TRBV2 with TRBJ2-4. CDR1 is SNHLY, CDR2 FYNNEI, per germline. The CDR3 spans 8 residues, counting both ends. CDR3 protein: CASSERPS.

This clonotype was found many times. The V call is TRBV12-3 or TRBV12-4, the J call TRBJ1-5; possibly TRBD1 for D (5 bases). V was cut by 4 bases and J by 3 bases, with 13 bases left in between. The CDR3 consists of 15 residues. The CDR3 region is CASSSDRKTNQPQHF. The CDR3 DNA reads as TGTGCCAGCAGTTCTGACAGAAAGACCAATCAGCCCCAGCATTTT.

This clonotype is deemed medium-sized. V is TRBV28 and J is TRBJ2-1, with 9 bases matching TRBD2. V shed 3 bases and J 8 bases; nucleotides not matched to a gene: 26. The length of the CDR3 is 21 residues. Germline-derived CDR1 and CDR2 are MDHEN and SYDVKM. The CDR3 nucleotides read TGTGCCAGCAGTTTGCGCGGGACAATCCTTCCTTTAGCGGGAGTTGGGGATGAGCAGTTCTTC. Its translation: CASSLRGTILPLAGVGDEQFF.

This clonotype came up a few times. A read error may produce the germline difference seen at one junction end. The chain has TRBV6-4 and TRBJ1-6; weak D call: TRBD1 (6 bases). The CDR3 runs 13 residues. CDR1 and CDR2 (germline): MRHNA, SNTAGT. CDR3 coding DNA: TGTGCCAGCAGTGAAGGACAGAATTCACCCCTCCACTTC. Its protein product is CASSEGQNSPLHF.